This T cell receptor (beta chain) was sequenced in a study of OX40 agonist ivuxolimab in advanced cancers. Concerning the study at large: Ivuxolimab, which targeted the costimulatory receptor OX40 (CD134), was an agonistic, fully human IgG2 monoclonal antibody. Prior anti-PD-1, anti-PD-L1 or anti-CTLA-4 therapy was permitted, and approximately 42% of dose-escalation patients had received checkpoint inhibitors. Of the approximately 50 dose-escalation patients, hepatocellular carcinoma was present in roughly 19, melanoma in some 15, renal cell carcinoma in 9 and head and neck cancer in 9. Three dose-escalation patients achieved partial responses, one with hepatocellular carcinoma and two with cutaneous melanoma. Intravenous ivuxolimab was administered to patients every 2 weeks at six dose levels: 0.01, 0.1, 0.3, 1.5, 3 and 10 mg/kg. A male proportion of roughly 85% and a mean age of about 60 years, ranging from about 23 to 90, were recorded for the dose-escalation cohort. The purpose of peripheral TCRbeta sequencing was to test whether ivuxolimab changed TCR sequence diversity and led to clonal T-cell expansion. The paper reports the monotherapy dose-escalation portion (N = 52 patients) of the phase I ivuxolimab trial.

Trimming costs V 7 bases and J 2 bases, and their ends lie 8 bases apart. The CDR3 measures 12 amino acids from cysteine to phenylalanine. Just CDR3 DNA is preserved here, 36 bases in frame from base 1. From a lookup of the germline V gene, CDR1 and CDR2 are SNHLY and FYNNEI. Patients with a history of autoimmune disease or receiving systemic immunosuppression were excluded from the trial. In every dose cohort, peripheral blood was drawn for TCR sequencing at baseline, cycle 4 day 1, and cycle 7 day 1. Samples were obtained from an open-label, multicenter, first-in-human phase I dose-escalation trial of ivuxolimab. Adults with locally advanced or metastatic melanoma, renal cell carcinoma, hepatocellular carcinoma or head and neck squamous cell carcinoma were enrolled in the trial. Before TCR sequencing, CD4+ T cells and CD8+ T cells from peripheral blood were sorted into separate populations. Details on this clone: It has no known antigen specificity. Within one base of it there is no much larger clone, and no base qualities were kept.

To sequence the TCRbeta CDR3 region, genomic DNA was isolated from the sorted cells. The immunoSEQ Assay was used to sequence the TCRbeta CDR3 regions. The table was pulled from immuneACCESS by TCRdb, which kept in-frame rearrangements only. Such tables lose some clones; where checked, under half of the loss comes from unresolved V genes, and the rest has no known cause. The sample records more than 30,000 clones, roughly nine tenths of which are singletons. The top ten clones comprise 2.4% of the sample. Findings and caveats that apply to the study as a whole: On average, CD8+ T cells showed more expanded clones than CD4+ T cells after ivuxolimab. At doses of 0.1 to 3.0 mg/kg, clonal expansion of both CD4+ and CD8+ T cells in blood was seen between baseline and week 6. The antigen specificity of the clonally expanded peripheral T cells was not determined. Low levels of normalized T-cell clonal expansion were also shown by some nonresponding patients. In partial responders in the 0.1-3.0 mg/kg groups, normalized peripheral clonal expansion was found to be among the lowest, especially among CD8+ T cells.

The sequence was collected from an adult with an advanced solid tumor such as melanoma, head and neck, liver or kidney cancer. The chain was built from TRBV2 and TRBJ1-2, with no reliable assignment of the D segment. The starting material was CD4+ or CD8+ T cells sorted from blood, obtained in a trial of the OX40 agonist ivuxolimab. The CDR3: CASKGSNYGYTF. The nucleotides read TGTGCCAGCAAGGGCAGCAACTATGGCTACACCTTC.